The 27 T cell receptor beta chains given below trace back to one sample, sequenced in a study of cytomegalovirus exposure and HLA in healthy donors. PCR amplification relied on 60 Vbeta primers (plus 13 Jbeta primers). TCRdb's table, derived via immunoSEQ multiplex PCR, lists solely in-frame clones and lacks some. This table holds roughly 100,000 clones, about two thirds found once. The material sequenced was PBMCs. The receptor set was obtained from a boy aged 10-17 years in good health and CMV-seropositive.

This clone has a handful of counts. This chain uses TRBV7-3 with TRBJ2-3; D is unclear. Germline V lookup: CDR1 SGHTA, CDR2 FQGTGA. V was pared by 2 bases and J by 0 bases, with 3 bases between. The CDR3 sequence is 13 residues long. The CDR3 coding sequence is TGTGCCAGCAGCTTACTTAGCACAGATACGCAGTATTTT. Its translation: CASSLLSTDTQYF.

The chain couples TRBV30 to TRBJ1-3; D ambiguous. Trimming removed 2 bases from V and 5 bases from J, with 10 bases in between. Germline lookup yields CDR1 GTSNPN and CDR2 SVGIG (reference sequence). The CDR3 sequence is 13 residues long. The CDR3 spells CAWSPGIRNTIYF. The CDR3 coding sequence is TGTGCCTGGAGTCCAGGAATCCGAAACACCATATATTTT. The full variable domain, completed using reference TRBV30 and TRBJ1-3, is SQTIHQWPATLVQPVGSPLSLECTVEGTSNPNLYWYRQAAGRGLQLLFYSVGIGQISSEVPQNLSASRPQDRQFILSSKKLLLSDSGFYLCAWSPGIRNTIYFGEGSWLTVV.

V is TRBV7-7 and J is TRBJ2-1, with TRBD1 as a possible D gene (5 bases). The CDR3 is 15 residues long. Germline V CDR1 and CDR2: SSHAT, FNYEAQ (reference sequence). The V and J ends lost 3 bases and 10 bases respectively, with 19 bases between them. The CDR3 loop is CASSLGPSGVDEQFF. The DNA for the CDR3 is TGTGCCAGCAGCTTGGGGCCCTCCGGTGTAGACGAGCAGTTCTTC.

The chain couples TRBV6-1 to TRBJ1-5; D uncertain. From germline, CDR1 is MNHNS and CDR2 SASEGT. There are 14 residues in the CDR3. Trimming pared 1 base from V and 2 bases from J, leaving 6 bases between. The CDR3 DNA reads TGTGCCAGCAGTGAAGGAGTGGGCAATCAGCCCCAGCATTTT. It translates to CASSEGVGNQPQHF.

V gene TRBV7-9 combines with J gene TRBJ2-7; perhaps TRBD2 as D (5 bases). The V end was cut by 0 bases, the J end by 6 bases, with 9 bases between. Germline V gene sequence: CDR1 SEHNR, CDR2 FQNEAQ (reference sequence). The CDR3 is made up of 13 amino acids. The CDR3: CASSLAQTIEQYF. CDR3 DNA sequence: TGTGCCAGCAGCTTAGCACAGACTATCGAGCAGTACTTC. The full variable domain, completed using reference TRBV7-9 and TRBJ2-7, is DTGVSQNPRHKITKRGQNVTFRCDPISEHNRLYWYRQTLGQGPEFLTYFQNEAQLEKSRLLSDRFSAERPKGSFSTLEIQRTEQGDSAMYLCASSLAQTIEQYFGPGTRLTVT.

This clone was found a few times. The chain has TRBV27 and TRBJ2-3, with 11 bases matching TRBD2. The ends lost 2 bases at V and 0 bases at J; junction bases unmatched: 10. Per germline, CDR1 MNHEY and CDR2 SMNVEV (reference sequence). The CDR3 runs to 19 residues. CDR3 loop: CASSLLLAGAVSSTDTQYF. The CDR3 DNA is TGTGCCAGCAGTTTACTACTAGCGGGGGCGGTTTCTAGCACAGATACGCAGTATTTT.

The V and J genes are TRBV2 and TRBJ1-2; TRBD1 is a possible D gene (6 bases). The germline V gene encodes CDR1 SNHLY and CDR2 FYNNEI. V lost 6 bases and J lost 6, with 20 bases in between. There are 15 residues in the CDR3. CDR3 DNA sequence: TGTGCCAGCAGGAAGCAGGGGCGAGGGGTCGATGGCTACACCTTC. Its protein is CASRKQGRGVDGYTF.

The chain is built from TRBV19 and TRBJ2-7; 10 nucleotides line up with TRBD1. CDR3 length: 15 amino acids. The germline CDR1 and CDR2 sequences are LNHDA and SQIVND (reference sequence). The V and J ends lost 6 bases and 2 bases, in that order; junction bases with no gene match: 7. The CDR3 loop is CASSNTGTGAYEQYF. The CDR3 nucleotides read TGTGCCAGTAGCAATACCGGGACAGGGGCCTACGAGCAGTACTTC.

This rearrangement joins TRBV9 to TRBJ1-2; 9 nucleotides align to TRBD1. V shed 4 bases and J 7 bases; nucleotides not matched to a gene: 14. The germline CDR1 and CDR2 sequences are SGDLS and YYNGEE. The CDR3 sequence is 16 residues long. CDR3 amino acids: CASSTQSRTGAGGYTF. CDR3 DNA: TGTGCCAGCAGCACTCAATCCCGGACAGGGGCTGGTGGCTACACCTTC.

The chain combines TRBV30 with TRBJ2-5, with 10 positions matching TRBD2. The J segment lost 0 bases and the V segment lost 1 base, leaving 2 bases of the junction unmatched. Looked up from germline, CDR1 is GTSNPN and CDR2 is SVGIG (reference sequence). This CDR3 is 15 amino acids long. The chain's CDR3 is CAWSAAGGYQETQYF. DNA for the CDR3: TGTGCCTGGAGTGCAGCGGGAGGGTACCAAGAGACCCAGTACTTC.

The V call is TRBV12-5, the J call TRBJ2-3, with no clear D. The CDR3 is 14 amino acids. V lost 1 base to trimming and J lost 1 base, with 6 bases between them. Looked up from germline, CDR1 is LGHNT and CDR2 is FRNRAP. The CDR3, as DNA: TGTGCTAGTGGTTTGGGACTCGGCACAGATACGCAGTATTTT. This translates into CASGLGLGTDTQYF.

This clone was seen only once. The J gene is TRBJ2-7, the V gene TRBV29-1; 7 nucleotides match TRBD2. Germline CDR1 SQVTM, CDR2 ANQGSEA. This CDR3 is 16 amino acids long. V was pared by 3 bases and J by 0 bases, with 11 bases of the junction left unmatched. Here the CDR3 DNA reads TGCAGCGTTGAGAGTGGTCCGGGGGGTTACTCCTACGAGCAGTACTTC. It translates to CSVESGPGGYSYEQYF.

The V gene is TRBV27, the J gene TRBJ2-7; 8 bases fit TRBD2. V gave up 5 bases and J gave up 0 bases; unmatched junction bases: 9. The CDR3 has 16 amino acids. Germline V gene data show CDR1 as MNHEY and CDR2 as SMNVEV (reference sequence). The CDR3 DNA follows: TGTGCCAGCAGTCCCTCGGGCGGGGGGACCTCCTACGAGCAGTACTTC. Protein sequence: CASSPSGGGTSYEQYF.

This clone has only a few counts. V gene TRBV30 combines with J gene TRBJ2-5; a weak D match, TRBD1 (6 bases). The V and J ends lost 3 bases and 0 bases respectively, with 14 bases between them. The CDR3 loop spans 15 amino acids. CDR1 is GTSNPN, CDR2 SVGIG, per germline (reference sequence). In DNA, the CDR3 is TGTGCCTGGAGCCGAATGCAGGGGTACCAAGAGACCCAGTACTTC. It yields the protein CAWSRMQGYQETQYF.

V usage is TRBV6-6 and J usage is TRBJ1-6; D not resolved. V lost 6 bases and J lost 10, with 13 bases in between. Germline CDR1 and CDR2: MNHNY and SVGAGI (reference sequence). The CDR3 has 13 residues. CDR3 sequence reads: CASRPLEGSPLHF. The CDR3 DNA reads as TGTGCCAGCAGGCCTTTAGAGGGATCACCCCTCCACTTT.

This sequence joins TRBV5-1 and TRBJ2-7, with 13 bases that match TRBD2. The CDR3 extends over 17 amino acids. Per germline, CDR1 SGHRS and CDR2 YFSETQ. The J segment lost 3 bases and the V segment lost 3 bases, leaving 9 bases of the junction unmatched. The CDR3 protein is CASSSSTSGGFHYEQYF. The CDR3 DNA sequence: TGCGCCAGCAGCTCCTCGACTAGCGGGGGGTTTCACTACGAGCAGTACTTC.

CDR3 loop: CSVEGQGEVYNEQFF. CDR3 nucleotide sequence: TGCAGCGTTGAAGGGCAGGGGGAAGTATACAATGAGCAGTTCTTC. The genes are TRBV29-1 and TRBJ2-1; 7 bases line up with TRBD1. With V trimmed by 1 base and J by 4 bases, 7 bases remained unmatched. The CDR3 is 15 residues long. The germline V gene encodes CDR1 SQVTM and CDR2 ANQGSEA.

CDR3: CASSLTLLAGFHEQYF. In nucleotides, the CDR3 is TGTGCCAGCAGCTTAACCCTACTAGCGGGGTTCCACGAGCAGTACTTC. This chain uses TRBV11-2 with TRBJ2-7, with 10 bases identical to TRBD2. This CDR3 comprises 16 residues. The V gene end was trimmed by 2 bases and the J gene end by 5 bases; junction bases not matched to a gene: 9. Per germline, CDR1 SGHAT and CDR2 FQNNGV.

The chain employs TRBV30 and TRBJ2-5, with TRBD2 identical over 7 bases. Germline CDR1 is GTSNPN and CDR2 is SVGIG (reference sequence). The length of the CDR3 is 21 residues. The junction had 26 bases not matched to a gene; V was cut back by 1 base and J by 3 bases. CDR3 sequence (DNA): TGTGCCTGGAGTGGCCAATTAACATCGGGACTACAAAGACGGAGAAAAGAGACCCAGTACTTC. Amino acid sequence: CAWSGQLTSGLQRRRKETQYF.

The V call is TRBV10-3, the J call TRBJ1-2, with D unresolved. The CDR3 has 12 residues. The V and J ends lost 2 bases and 6 bases respectively, with 7 bases between them. Germline assignment: CDR1 ENHRY and CDR2 SYGVKD. The CDR3: CAISEQVDGYTF. CDR3 nucleotide sequence: TGTGCCATCAGTGAGCAGGTGGATGGCTACACCTTC.

The V gene is TRBV7-9, the J gene TRBJ2-7; 7 bases align to TRBD2. CDR3 length: 15 amino acids. V shed 3 bases, J shed 2 bases, and the junction held 7 bases outside the gene matches. CDR1 is SEHNR, CDR2 FQNEAQ, per germline (reference sequence). CDR3: CASSFGRSGPYEQYF. DNA of the CDR3: TGTGCCAGCAGCTTCGGGAGGTCGGGGCCCTACGAGCAGTACTTC.

This clone came up a few times. The chain recombines TRBV5-1 with TRBJ2-3, with a possible D match to TRBD2 (6 bases). Trimming removed 4 bases from V and 0 bases from J, with 15 bases in between. Germline V gene lookup returns CDR1 SGHRS and CDR2 YFSETQ. The CDR3 runs to 16 residues. For the CDR3, the DNA is TGCGCCAGCAGCCTAGGACTATACAGGAGCACAGATACGCAGTATTTT. It yields the protein CASSLGLYRSTDTQYF.

The chain couples TRBV10-2 to TRBJ1-4; D is ambiguous. V was clipped by 2 bases and J by 7 bases, with 17 bases between them. Germline assignment: CDR1 WSHSY and CDR2 SAAADI. The CDR3 spans 16 residues. CDR3 sequence reads: CASSELGLKKGEKLFF. The CDR3 DNA is TGCGCCAGCAGTGAGCTTGGACTCAAAAAGGGTGAAAAACTGTTTTTT.

This chain uses TRBV2 with TRBJ1-4, with a tentative D call TRBD1 (6 bases). There are 14 residues in the CDR3. The ends were cut back, 6 bases at V and 0 bases at J, with 8 bases in the middle. The V gene's germline CDR1 is SNHLY and CDR2 FYNNEI. The CDR3 coding sequence is TGTGCCAGCAGAAGGACAGCAACTAATGAAAAACTGTTTTTT. As protein: CASRRTATNEKLFF.

The rearrangement joins TRBV4-1 to TRBJ2-7; TRBD2 aligns across 9 bases. CDR1 and CDR2 (germline): MGHRA, YSYEKL. This CDR3 is built from 18 residues. With V trimmed by 1 base and J by 3 bases, 13 bases remained unmatched. For the CDR3, the DNA is TGCGCCAGCAGCCAAGCCCTAGGGGGGGCTAGCGGGATCTACGAGCAGTACTTC. It encodes CASSQALGGASGIYEQYF.

The chain joins TRBV11-3 to TRBJ2-2; tentative D call: TRBD1 (5 bases). CDR1 is SGHNT, CDR2 YENEEA, per germline. The V gene lost 6 bases and the J gene lost 1 base, with 18 bases spanning the gap. There are 17 residues in the CDR3. The CDR3: CASSPQWGQGNTGELFF. The CDR3 nucleotides read TGTGCCAGCAGTCCGCAATGGGGCCAGGGGAACACCGGGGAGCTGTTTTTT.

The V and J genes are TRBV5-1 and TRBJ1-2; 10 bases line up with TRBD1. The CDR3 has 14 amino acids. Germline CDR1 SGHRS, CDR2 YFSETQ. V was pared by 4 bases and J by 8 bases, with 8 bases of the junction left unmatched. The CDR3 is CASSPKTGGEGYTF. CDR3 nucleotide sequence: TGCGCCAGCAGCCCAAAGACAGGGGGCGAAGGCTACACCTTC.